These 27 T cell receptor beta chains were all obtained from the same sample, sequenced in a study of cytomegalovirus exposure and HLA in healthy donors. In the PCR, 60 Vbeta and 13 Jbeta primers were used. Profiling relied on immunoSEQ multiplex PCR, and the TCRdb table lists in-frame clones only, not all of them. This sample carries tens of thousands of clones, roughly 80% of them seen once, and the ten largest clones take around 7%. The material sequenced was PBMCs. All receptors derive from a woman aged 40 to 49 in good health and CMV-seronegative.

This clone turned up a few times. CDR3 residues: CSVRGDRGTGELFF. In nucleotides, the CDR3 is TGCAGCGTGCGGGGGGACAGGGGTACCGGGGAGCTGTTTTTT. The chain combines TRBV29-1 with TRBJ2-2; 10 bases agree with TRBD1. Germline trimming cut 6 bases from V and 5 bases from J; bases unmatched to any gene: 6. The CDR3 loop spans 14 amino acids. The germline V gene encodes CDR1 SQVTM and CDR2 ANQGSEA.

The gene calls are TRBV27 and TRBJ2-3, with a tentative D call TRBD1 (6 bases). V shed 6 bases and J shed 5 bases, with 21 bases lying between them. The CDR3 loop spans 16 amino acids. Germline CDR1 is MNHEY and CDR2 is SMNVEV (reference sequence). This chain's CDR3 is CASSALARGFGDTQYF. DNA for the CDR3: TGTGCCAGCAGCGCATTGGCCAGGGGTTTCGGAGATACGCAGTATTTT.

This clone has only a few counts. The chain joins TRBV9 to TRBJ2-3, with 8 bases lining up with TRBD1. CDR3 size: 17 residues. Germline V gives CDR1 SGDLS, CDR2 YYNGEE. J gave up 0 bases and V 1 base, and 7 bases lay outside the gene matches. CDR3 bases: TGTGCCAGCAGCGTAACAGGGGGATGGTTTAGCACAGATACGCAGTATTTT. Residues: CASSVTGGWFSTDTQYF. Together with reference TRBV9 and TRBJ2-3, the CDR3 gives the full variable domain: DSGVTQTPKHLITATGQRVTLRCSPRSGDLSVYWYQQSLDQGLQFLIQYYNGEERAKGNILERFSAQQFPDLHSELNLSSLELGDSALYFCASSVTGGWFSTDTQYFGPGTRLTVL.

CDR3 nucleotide sequence: TGCAGCGTTGACCCCTGGGTAGCTCTCCCCCAAGAGACCCAGTACTTC. Amino acids: CSVDPWVALPQETQYF. The chain uses TRBV29-1 and TRBJ2-5; no firm D call. The CDR3 has 16 amino acids. V lost 3 bases, J lost 1 base, and 18 bases lay in between. Germline CDR1 reads SQVTM; CDR2 reads ANQGSEA.

The CDR3, as DNA: TGTGCCAGCAGCAACCGGGACAAGGGGAAGGAGACCCAGTACTTC. Translating it yields CASSNRDKGKETQYF. The chain links TRBV6-5 to TRBJ2-5; maybe TRBD1 (6 bases). The V gene lost 6 bases and the J gene lost 5 bases, with 19 bases spanning the gap. The V gene's germline CDR1 is MNHEY and CDR2 SVGAGI. The CDR3 covers 15 residues.

The chain couples TRBV28 to TRBJ1-2, with 10 nucleotides matching TRBD1. The CDR3 covers 13 residues. Per germline, CDR1 MDHEN and CDR2 SYDVKM. V lost 3 bases to trimming and J lost 10 bases; unmatched junction nucleotides: 5. Written as DNA, the CDR3 is TGTGCCAGCAGTTTGAGGACAGGGGGATACTACACCTTC. Translating gives CASSLRTGGYYTF.

Notes on this clone: The junction shows a germline mismatch at one end, possibly a read error. The J gene is TRBJ2-7, the V gene TRBV5-6; TRBD1 is a possible D gene (6 bases). This CDR3 contains 13 residues. Germline CDR1 SGHDT, CDR2 YYEEEE. As DNA, the CDR3 is TGTGCCGGCAGCCCCGCAGGGGCCTACGAGCAGTACTTC. Protein: CAGSPAGAYEQYF.

This sequence joins TRBV2 and TRBJ1-1, with D tentatively TRBD1 (5 bases). Trimming took 7 bases from V and 2 from J, leaving 11 bases between them. CDR3 length: 13 amino acids. Germline assignment: CDR1 SNHLY and CDR2 FYNNEI. CDR3 sequence: CASTKDKNTEAFF. In nucleotides, the CDR3 is TGTGCCAGCACAAAGGACAAAAACACTGAAGCTTTCTTT. Full variable domain (missing parts from reference TRBV2 and TRBJ1-1): EPEVTQTPSHQVTQMGQEVILRCVPISNHLYFYWYRQILGQKVEFLVSFYNNEISEKSEIFDDQFSVERPDGSNFTLKIRSTKLEDSAMYFCASTKDKNTEAFFGQGTRLTVV.

The rearrangement joins TRBV27 to TRBJ2-1; D is uncertain. The CDR3 contains 15 residues. Germline lookup yields CDR1 MNHEY and CDR2 SMNVEV (reference sequence). V lost 4 bases, J lost 0 bases, and 10 bases lay in between. The CDR3 reads CASSSHMSSYNEQFF. CDR3 in DNA: TGTGCCAGCAGTTCCCATATGAGCTCCTACAATGAGCAGTTCTTC.

The V gene is TRBV30, the J gene TRBJ1-2, with D perhaps matching TRBD1 (5 bases). This CDR3 contains 12 residues. Looked up from germline, CDR1 is GTSNPN and CDR2 is SVGIG (reference sequence). Trimming took 8 bases from V and 2 from J, leaving 12 bases between them. The CDR3, as DNA: TGTGCCAGGGGAGGCCACAACTATGGCTACACCTTC. This translates into CARGGHNYGYTF.

V is TRBV5-4 and J is TRBJ2-7; TRBD1 aligns across 7 bases. The CDR3 has 14 residues. The germline V gene has CDR1 SGHNT and CDR2 YYREEE (reference sequence). Trimming took 5 bases from V and 2 from J; bases not matched to a gene: 7. CDR3 coding DNA: TGTGCCAGCAGGGGCCCGGGACAGACCTACGAGCAGTACTTC. Amino acid sequence: CASRGPGQTYEQYF.

This CDR3 is CASSGDMRTDTQYF. In DNA form, the CDR3 reads TGTGCCAGCAGTGGGGACATGAGGACAGATACGCAGTATTTT. J is TRBJ2-3 and V is TRBV6-5, with D perhaps matching TRBD1 (6 bases). The CDR3 length is 14 residues. Germline loops: CDR1 MNHEY, CDR2 SVGAGI. V was cut by 5 bases and J by 3 bases, with 12 bases left in between.

V and J are TRBV28 and TRBJ2-5; 7 bases fit TRBD1. The V segment lost 4 bases and the J segment 3 bases; nucleotides outside the gene matches: 14. The CDR3 has 17 residues. The V gene's germline CDR1 is MDHEN and CDR2 SYDVKM. Written as DNA, the CDR3 is TGTGCCAGCAGTTCCACTCCAGGGGGTCCCGGAAAAGAGACCCAGTACTTC. Its protein is CASSSTPGGPGKETQYF.

This clone is a singleton in its sample. The CDR3 DNA reads TGTGCCAGCAGCGTGTTAGCGGGGGGGCCGCATACGCAGTATTTT. Protein sequence: CASSVLAGGPHTQYF. The gene calls are TRBV5-5 and TRBJ2-3, with 11 bases fitting TRBD2. Germline CDR1 is SGHKS and CDR2 is YYEKEE (reference sequence). The CDR3 consists of 15 residues. V lost 4 bases, J lost 7 bases, and 8 bases stayed unmatched.

V gene TRBV10-2 combines with J gene TRBJ2-5; 11 bases are a match to TRBD2. Losses at the gene ends were 6 bases for V and 2 bases for J; bases not matched to a gene: 5. CDR1 and CDR2 from the germline V gene are WSHSY and SAAADI. CDR3 length: 15 residues. The chain's CDR3 is CASSQTSGMQETQYF. The CDR3 DNA sequence: TGCGCCAGCAGCCAGACTAGCGGGATGCAAGAGACCCAGTACTTC.

The CDR3 here is CASSYSRDTEAFF. The DNA of the CDR3 is TGTGCCAGCAGTTACAGCAGGGACACTGAAGCTTTCTTT. The rearrangement uses TRBV6-5 and TRBJ1-1; perhaps TRBD1 as D (5 bases). This CDR3 is 13 amino acids long. Trimming pared 2 bases from V and 3 bases from J, leaving 7 bases between. The germline gives CDR1 MNHEY, CDR2 SVGAGI.

The chain joins TRBV28 to TRBJ1-2, with D maybe TRBD1 (5 bases). Germline-derived CDR1 and CDR2 are MDHEN and SYDVKM. The CDR3 runs to 14 residues. V was shortened by 3 bases and J by 0 bases, with 8 bases between the two germline ends. The CDR3 DNA reads as TGTGCCAGCAGTTTCCAGGGTTCTAACTATGGCTACACCTTC. This translates into CASSFQGSNYGYTF.

The V gene is TRBV4-1, the J gene TRBJ1-1; 8 bases are a match to TRBD1. CDR1 and CDR2 from the germline V gene are MGHRA and YSYEKL. V lost 4 bases and J lost 5; bases outside the gene matches: 6. This CDR3 contains 14 residues. The CDR3 here is CASSPTGGRTEAFF. The CDR3 bases are TGCGCCAGCAGCCCTACAGGGGGAAGGACTGAAGCTTTCTTT.

The rearrangement uses TRBV18 and TRBJ2-7, with D possibly TRBD1 on 6 matching bases. The CDR3 is 13 amino acids. Deletions cut 2 bases from V and 4 bases from J, with 9 bases between. Germline values: CDR1 KGHSH, CDR2 LQKENI. The CDR3 region has the DNA TGTGCCAGCTCACCAGCAGGGGTTTACGAGCAGTACTTC. Translating gives CASSPAGVYEQYF.

The chain carries TRBV30 and TRBJ1-5; D uncertain. This CDR3 region has 14 residues. Germline V gene data show CDR1 as GTSNPN and CDR2 as SVGIG (reference sequence). V was trimmed by 5 bases and J by 9 bases, leaving 20 bases between them. CDR3 DNA sequence: TGTGCCTGGGGCGCGGCCGGCCAACTTTGGCCCCAGCATTTT. Protein product: CAWGAAGQLWPQHF.

This clone has a handful of counts. The chain employs TRBV5-4 and TRBJ2-1; a weak D match, TRBD2 (6 bases). Trimming left V 7 bases short and J 9 bases short, with 11 bases between. CDR1 is SGHNT and CDR2 is YYREEE in the germline V gene (reference sequence). The CDR3 consists of 11 residues. This CDR3 reads CASSTGGEQFF. The CDR3 DNA sequence: TGTGCCAGCTCTACCGGGGGTGAGCAGTTCTTC.

V and J are TRBV7-9 and TRBJ1-1, with 7 bases lining up with TRBD1. Looked up from germline, CDR1 is SEHNR and CDR2 is FQNEAQ (reference sequence). V shed 5 bases, J shed 11 bases, and the junction held 11 bases outside the gene matches. The CDR3 contains 13 residues. This CDR3 is CASSEGGGIGAFF. For the CDR3, the DNA is TGTGCCAGCAGCGAAGGGGGCGGTATCGGCGCTTTCTTT.

This rearrangement joins TRBV4-1 to TRBJ2-3; D may be TRBD2 (5 bases). From germline, CDR1 is MGHRA and CDR2 YSYEKL. The CDR3 extends over 13 amino acids. The V end lost 3 bases, the J end lost 6 bases, and 10 bases lay between the germline ends. CDR3 in amino acids: CASSHSSVDTQYF. As DNA, the CDR3 is TGCGCCAGCAGCCACAGTAGCGTGGATACGCAGTATTTT.

A single count supports this clone. The chain joins TRBV6-1 to TRBJ1-5; D may be TRBD1 (6 bases). This CDR3 region has 17 residues. The germline gives CDR1 MNHNS, CDR2 SASEGT. The V and J ends lost 4 bases and 5 bases respectively, with 21 bases between them. As DNA, the CDR3 is TGTGCCAGCAGTGTAGGGATTAGGGGGACCGGCGATCAGCCCCAGCATTTT. As protein: CASSVGIRGTGDQPQHF.

The sample holds one count of this clone. The chain couples TRBV5-1 to TRBJ1-1; no reliable D call. The germline V and J ends were trimmed by 3 bases and 1 base, with 13 bases remaining between them. This CDR3 spans 15 amino acids. CDR1 and CDR2 (germline): SGHRS, YFSETQ. CDR3 in amino acids: CASSYPSEGNTEAFF. The CDR3 region has the DNA TGCGCCAGCAGCTATCCCTCGGAGGGGAACACTGAAGCTTTCTTT.

The rearrangement joins TRBV4-3 to TRBJ2-1; 8 nucleotides line up with TRBD1. V shed 1 base, J shed 7 bases, and the junction held 15 bases outside the gene matches. CDR1 LGHNA and CDR2 YSLEER come from the germline V gene. This CDR3 spans 18 amino acids. Here the CDR3 DNA reads TGCGCCAGCAGCCAAGGATGGCCGGCAGGGGGCGCGGGTAATGAGCAGTTCTTC. Its protein is CASSQGWPAGGAGNEQFF.

This clone was recorded a few times. The CDR3 DNA reads as TGTGCCAGCAGCTTAGCTTCAGGTACGAACACTGAAGCTTTCTTT. Amino acid sequence: CASSLASGTNTEAFF. The chain couples TRBV11-1 to TRBJ1-1; D uncertain. The V gene lost 0 bases and the J gene lost 1 base, with 9 bases spanning the gap. Germline V CDR1 and CDR2: SGHAT, FQDESV (reference sequence). The CDR3 has 15 residues.